These T cell receptor beta chains were read from a single sample in a study of T cell responses to AZD1222 COVID-19 vaccine. Profiled with immunoSEQ multiplex PCR; TCRdb holds only in-frame clones, not every one. The table records about 180,000 clones, around 90% of them present only once. Sequencing used peripheral blood, obtained 28 days after the second AZD1222 dose. Receptor source: an adult who received the AZD1222 COVID-19 vaccine. Both conserved end residues are part of each CDR3. Each record gives: V gene, J gene, clone size, D gene, CDR3 protein, CDR3 DNA. The D gene is left open where the match is weak. Some rows mark clone size as missing; the rest say once, few, many or name a class of expanded clone.

V: TRBV28; J: TRBJ1-2; size: -; D: TRBD1; CDR3: CASSLGGTGGVYGYTF; DNA: TGTGCCAGCAGTTTGGGTGGGACAGGGGGAGTTTATGGCTACACCTTC
V: TRBV5-5; J: TRBJ2-2; size: -; D: TRBD2; CDR3: CASSLDRLAGHRELFF; DNA: TGTGCCAGCAGCTTGGATAGACTAGCGGGTCATCGGGAGCTGTTTTTT
V: TRBV4-2; J: TRBJ2-5; size: -; D: -; CDR3: CASSLVGGIETQYF; DNA: TGTGCCAGCAGCCTGGTAGGGGGTATAGAGACCCAGTACTTC
V: TRBV11-2; J: TRBJ1-4; size: -; D: -; CDR3: CASSFNSYEKLFF; DNA: TGTGCCAGCAGCTTTAACAGCTATGAAAAACTGTTTTTT
V: TRBV2; J: TRBJ1-1; size: few; D: -; CDR3: CASSVAGETEAFF; DNA: TGTGCCAGCAGTGTAGCGGGGGAGACTGAAGCTTTCTTT
V: TRBV5-8; J: TRBJ2-7; size: once; D: -; CDR3: CASRRSPVYEQYF; DNA: TGTGCCAGCAGGCGGTCCCCTGTCTACGAGCAGTACTTC
V: TRBV30; J: TRBJ2-1; size: -; D: -; CDR3: CAWSGGAISNEQFF; DNA: TGTGCCTGGAGTGGCGGGGCGATTTCCAATGAGCAGTTCTTC
V: TRBV18; J: TRBJ1-6; size: -; D: -; CDR3: CASSREQVNSPLHF; DNA: TGTGCCAGCTCACGGGAACAGGTGAACTCACCCCTCCACTTT
V: TRBV19; J: TRBJ1-5; size: -; D: -; CDR3: CASTMAGEGQPQHF; DNA: TGTGCCAGTACCATGGCAGGTGAGGGGCAGCCCCAGCATTTT
V: TRBV7-8; J: TRBJ2-1; size: -; D: TRBD2; CDR3: CASSSFGGGWNEQFF; DNA: TGTGCCAGCAGCTCGTTCGGGGGGGGCTGGAATGAGCAGTTCTTC
V: TRBV11-1; J: TRBJ2-6; size: -; D: TRBD2; CDR3: CASSLASGGARANVLTF; DNA: TGTGCCAGCAGCTTAGCTAGCGGGGGGGCTAGGGCCAACGTCCTGACTTTC
V: TRBV5-1; J: TRBJ2-5; size: -; D: TRBD2; CDR3: CASSSTSGSGETQYF; DNA: TGCGCCAGCAGCTCAACTAGCGGGAGTGGGGAGACCCAGTACTTC
V: TRBV7-9; J: TRBJ2-7; size: -; D: -; CDR3: CASSSAGYEQYF; DNA: TGTGCCAGCAGCTCTGCGGGGTACGAGCAGTACTTC
V: TRBV19; J: TRBJ1-1; size: -; D: -; CDR3: CASSITGSTEAFF; DNA: TGTGCCAGTAGTATTACAGGGAGCACTGAAGCTTTCTTT
V: TRBV30; J: TRBJ2-5; size: -; D: -; CDR3: CAWSVERVPETQYF; DNA: TGTGCCTGGAGTGTAGAGAGGGTCCCGGAGACCCAGTACTTC
V: TRBV7-2; J: TRBJ1-2; size: -; D: -; CDR3: CASSLAPGNYGYTF; DNA: TGTGCCAGCAGCTTAGCCCCAGGGAACTATGGCTACACCTTC
V: TRBV5-1; J: TRBJ2-2; size: -; D: -; CDR3: CASSLDLLNTGELFF; DNA: TGCGCCAGCAGCTTGGACTTGCTGAACACCGGGGAGCTGTTTTTT
V: TRBV19; J: TRBJ2-6; size: -; D: -; CDR3: CASSIEKGPSGANVLTF; DNA: TGTGCCAGTAGTATAGAAAAGGGACCCTCTGGGGCCAACGTCCTGACTTTC
V: TRBV2; J: TRBJ2-1; size: -; D: TRBD2; CDR3: CASSELAGGPREQFF; DNA: TGTGCCAGCAGTGAACTGGCGGGAGGGCCGAGGGAGCAGTTCTTC
V: TRBV2; J: TRBJ2-1; size: -; D: -; CDR3: CASSVWGYNEQFF; DNA: TGTGCCAGCAGTGTGTGGGGGTACAATGAGCAGTTCTTC
V: TRBV7-3; J: TRBJ2-1; size: once; D: -; CDR3: CASSSGLYNEQFF; DNA: TGTGCCAGCAGCTCGGGACTTTACAATGAGCAGTTCTTC
V: TRBV7-9; J: TRBJ1-1; size: -; D: -; CDR3: CASSQEGGGEAFF; DNA: TGTGCCAGCAGTCAAGAGGGAGGGGGTGAAGCTTTCTTT
V: TRBV24-1; J: TRBJ2-7; size: -; D: -; CDR3: CATSDLDRFEGQYF; DNA: TGTGCCACCAGTGATCTCGACAGGTTCGAGGGGCAGTACTTC
V: TRBV3-1/TRBV3-2; J: TRBJ2-7; size: -; D: TRBD2; CDR3: CASSHASGGYEQYF; DNA: TGTGCCAGCAGCCACGCTAGCGGAGGATACGAGCAGTACTTC